This T cell receptor (beta chain) derives from a study of blood T cells in healthy people across ages. General observations from the study: Higher diversity and more naive CD4+ cells were features of long-lived donors, compared to aged donors. TCR beta diversity tracked closely with naive T cell percentage.

The germline CDR1 and CDR2 sequences are SGHRS and YFSETQ. V was shortened by 5 bases and J by 3 bases, with 15 bases between the two germline ends. This CDR3 region has 15 residues. It was with a sample-barcoded 5' primer and a J-beta primer mix that a second PCR of roughly 6 to 12 cycles was run. Every sample gave at least 3 million paired-end reads containing CDR3. From the 5' RACE reads, TCRdb called clonotypes with MiXCR, one entry per CDR3 protein. There are some 860,000 distinct CDR3 sequences in the sample; just over 55% occur only once, and around a quarter lies in the top ten. Comment on this clonotype: Its antigen is currently unknown.

The TCR sequence derives from a man aged 40-55 years in good health. The chain combines TRBV5-1 with TRBJ2-1, with a possible D match to TRBD2 (5 bases). The sequencing input was blood. Here the CDR3 reads CASREGLGFYNEQFF. The CDR3 DNA sequence: TGCGCCAGCAGGGAAGGACTGGGGTTCTACAATGAGCAGTTCTTC.